These 10 T cell receptor beta chains originate from one sample sequenced in a study of blood T cell repertoires in COVID-19. The table came from immunoSEQ multiplex PCR; TCRdb's copy has only in-frame clones and leaves some out. The table records about 50,000 clones, 65% to 85% of them present only once. The sequenced material came from peripheral blood. The receptors originated from a middle-aged man with acute or convalescent COVID-19.

The chain recombines TRBV3-1 (or the pseudogene TRBV3-2) with TRBJ2-7; weak D call: TRBD1 (7 bases). Germline CDR1 reads LGHDT; CDR2 reads YNNKEL (reference sequence). V lost 0 bases to trimming and J lost 2 bases, with 11 bases between them. This CDR3 spans 15 amino acids. CDR3: CASSQDTRGAYEQYF. CDR3 DNA: TGTGCCAGCAGCCAAGACACCAGGGGGGCCTACGAGCAGTACTTC.

V gene TRBV5-1 combines with J gene TRBJ2-3; D may be TRBD2 (7 bases). V lost 4 bases and J lost 6, with 18 bases in between. This CDR3 spans 15 amino acids. Looked up from germline, CDR1 is SGHRS and CDR2 is YFSETQ. For the CDR3, the DNA is TGCGCCAGCAGCCACACACCCGGGGGGCGGGATACGCAGTATTTT. Translated: CASSHTPGGRDTQYF.

The chain employs TRBV30 and TRBJ2-2; TRBD1 is a possible D gene (6 bases). The CDR3 is 15 amino acids. V was pared by 2 bases and J by 2 bases, with 12 bases between. Germline V gene lookup returns CDR1 GTSNPN and CDR2 SVGIG (reference sequence). The CDR3 region is CAWSHWGQNTGELFF. The CDR3 region has the DNA TGTGCCTGGAGTCATTGGGGACAAAACACCGGGGAGCTGTTTTTT. The whole variable domain, filled in from reference TRBV30 and TRBJ2-2, reads SQTIHQWPATLVQPVGSPLSLECTVEGTSNPNLYWYRQAAGRGLQLLFYSVGIGQISSEVPQNLSASRPQDRQFILSSKKLLLSDSGFYLCAWSHWGQNTGELFFGEGSRLTVL.

The chain carries TRBV6-6 and TRBJ1-4; the match to TRBD1 covers 8 bases. CDR1 and CDR2 (germline): MNHNY, SVGAGI (reference sequence). The CDR3 spans 12 residues. Trimming took 9 bases from V and 8 from J; bases not matched to a gene: 5. CDR3 DNA: TGTGCCAGTGACAGGGGAAGGGAAAAACTGTTTTTT. It encodes CASDRGREKLFF.

CDR3 coding DNA: TGTGCCATCAGCCCGTCCCTGGGGCGCGGAAGTGAGCAGTTCTTC. This sequence encodes CAISPSLGRGSEQFF. The chain combines TRBV10-3 with TRBJ2-1; tentatively, D is TRBD1 (5 bases). Germline loops: CDR1 ENHRY, CDR2 SYGVKD. V was clipped by 6 bases and J by 9 bases, with 21 bases between them. The length of the CDR3 is 15 residues.

This chain uses TRBV2 with TRBJ2-7; D not resolved. This CDR3 is 10 amino acids long. From germline, CDR1 is SNHLY and CDR2 FYNNEI. V lost 8 bases, J lost 5 bases, and 7 bases lay in between. The CDR3, as DNA: TGTGCCAGCCCCCAGGACGAGCAGTACGTC. Protein product: CASPQDEQYV.

V is TRBV5-1 and J is TRBJ2-2; D unresolved. Germline values: CDR1 SGHRS, CDR2 YFSETQ. CDR3 length equals 15 residues. V lost 1 base, J lost 5 bases, and 12 bases lay in between. The CDR3 coding sequence is TGCGCCAGCAGCTTGATTGGAGCAAAAACCGGGGAGCTGTTTTTT. It yields the protein CASSLIGAKTGELFF.

The chain links TRBV9 to TRBJ2-2; 7 bases are a match to TRBD2. V lost 6 bases and J lost 7; bases outside the gene matches: 6. CDR3 size: 13 residues. The germline V gene encodes CDR1 SGDLS and CDR2 YYNGEE. CDR3 amino acids: CASKGLFNGELFF. CDR3 nucleotides: TGTGCCAGCAAGGGACTATTTAACGGGGAGCTGTTTTTT.

This chain joins TRBV10-3 and TRBJ2-7; 8 bases map to TRBD1. V shed 8 bases and J 6 bases; nucleotides not matched to a gene: 6. The length of the CDR3 is 12 residues. CDR1 is ENHRY, CDR2 SYGVKD, per germline. The DNA for the CDR3 is TGTGCCATCGGGGGGACAGGACGCGAGCAGTACGTC. Amino acid sequence: CAIGGTGREQYV.

The J gene is TRBJ1-6, the V gene TRBV14, with 10 bases lining up with TRBD1. The CDR3 extends over 15 amino acids. Germline V gene sequence: CDR1 SGHDN, CDR2 FVKESK. V lost 4 bases and J lost 7; bases outside the gene matches: 4. The CDR3 region is CASSPVGQGNSPLHF. CDR3 sequence (DNA): TGTGCCAGCAGCCCGGTGGGACAGGGGAATTCACCCCTCCACTTT.